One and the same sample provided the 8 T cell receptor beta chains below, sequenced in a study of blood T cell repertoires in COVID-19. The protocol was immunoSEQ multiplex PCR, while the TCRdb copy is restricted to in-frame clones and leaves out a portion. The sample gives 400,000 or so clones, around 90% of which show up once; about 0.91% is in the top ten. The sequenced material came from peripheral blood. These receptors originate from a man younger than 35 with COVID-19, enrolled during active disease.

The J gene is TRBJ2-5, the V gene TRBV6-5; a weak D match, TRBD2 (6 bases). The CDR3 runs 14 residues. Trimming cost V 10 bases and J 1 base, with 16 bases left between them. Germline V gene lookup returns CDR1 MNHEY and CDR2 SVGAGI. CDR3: CATAPGGLQETQYF. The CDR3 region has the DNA TGTGCCACCGCGCCCGGGGGACTCCAAGAGACCCAGTACTTC.

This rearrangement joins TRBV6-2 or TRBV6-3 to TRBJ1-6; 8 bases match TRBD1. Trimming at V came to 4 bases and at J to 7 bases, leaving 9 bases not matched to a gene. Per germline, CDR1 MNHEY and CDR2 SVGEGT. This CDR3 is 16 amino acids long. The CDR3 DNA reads TGTGCCAGCAGTTCCCCCAAAGGACAGGGAAATTCACCCCTCCACTTT. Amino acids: CASSSPKGQGNSPLHF.

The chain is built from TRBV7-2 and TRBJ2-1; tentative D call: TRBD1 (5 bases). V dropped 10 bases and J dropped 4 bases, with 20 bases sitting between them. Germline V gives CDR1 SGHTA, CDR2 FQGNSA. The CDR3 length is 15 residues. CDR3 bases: TGTGCCACCCAAGGCCAGTCAGGGCGATACAATGAGCAGTTCTTC. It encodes CATQGQSGRYNEQFF.

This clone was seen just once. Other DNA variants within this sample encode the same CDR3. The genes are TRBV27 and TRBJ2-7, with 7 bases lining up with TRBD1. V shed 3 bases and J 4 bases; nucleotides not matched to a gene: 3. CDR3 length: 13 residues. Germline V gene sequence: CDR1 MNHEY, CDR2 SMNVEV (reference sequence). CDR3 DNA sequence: TGTGCCAGCAGTTTGGGGACAGCTTACGAGCAGTACTTC. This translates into CASSLGTAYEQYF.

CDR3 nucleotide sequence: TGTGCCAGCAGTGAGGACAGGGACGGCGAGCAGTACTTC. Amino acid sequence: CASSEDRDGEQYF. The chain has TRBV2 and TRBJ2-7; 8 bases fit TRBD1. The CDR3 consists of 13 residues. V was pared by 3 bases and J by 6 bases, with 4 bases of the junction left unmatched. Germline V gene lookup returns CDR1 SNHLY and CDR2 FYNNEI.

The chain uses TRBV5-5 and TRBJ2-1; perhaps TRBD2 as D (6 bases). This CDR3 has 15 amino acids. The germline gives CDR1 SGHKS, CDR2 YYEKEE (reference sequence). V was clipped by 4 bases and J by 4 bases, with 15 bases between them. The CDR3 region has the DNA TGTGCCAGCAGCCTGGCGCCGACTAGATACAATGAGCAGTTCTTC. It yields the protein CASSLAPTRYNEQFF.

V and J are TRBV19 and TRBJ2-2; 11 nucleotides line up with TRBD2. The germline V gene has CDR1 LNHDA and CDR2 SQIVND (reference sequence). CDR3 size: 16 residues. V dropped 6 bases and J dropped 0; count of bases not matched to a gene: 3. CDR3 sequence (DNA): TGTGCCAGTAGGCTAGCGGGAGGCGCGAACACCGGGGAGCTGTTTTTT. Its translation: CASRLAGGANTGELFF.

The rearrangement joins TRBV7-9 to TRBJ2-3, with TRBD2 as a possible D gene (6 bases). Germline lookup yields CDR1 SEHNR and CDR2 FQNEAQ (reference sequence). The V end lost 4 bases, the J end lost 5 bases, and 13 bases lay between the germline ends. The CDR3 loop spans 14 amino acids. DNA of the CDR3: TGTGCCAGCAGCTACCGACTAGTTGAAGATACGCAGTATTTT. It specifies CASSYRLVEDTQYF.